What follows are 2 T cell receptor beta chains derived from one specimen sequenced in a study of blood T cells in healthy people across ages. Primed by a sample-barcoded 5' primer and a J-beta primer mix, a second PCR proceeded for about 7 to 11 cycles. TCRdb fed the 5' RACE reads into MiXCR, producing one record per CDR3 protein. The data show about 580,000 distinct CDR3 sequences, 45% to 55% seen once. The sample comprised blood. The receptors were sampled from a man older than 75 in good health.

Notes on this clonotype: One end of the junction varies from germline; a read error may be responsible. V is TRBV9 and J is TRBJ2-3; D is perhaps TRBD1 (7 bases). The CDR3 has 17 residues. Per the germline V gene, CDR1 is SGDLS and CDR2 is YYNGEE. This chain's CDR3 is CASSAWAGSMGTDAQYF. CDR3 DNA: TGTGCCAGCAGCGCCTGGGCGGGGAGTATGGGGACAGATGCGCAGTATTTT.

The rearrangement joins TRBV5-4 to TRBJ2-1, with TRBD2 matching 11 bases. Germline lookup yields CDR1 SGHNT and CDR2 YYREEE (reference sequence). The CDR3 spans 16 residues. V gave up 4 bases and J gave up 3 bases; unmatched junction bases: 6. The chain's CDR3 is CASSVTSGGIYNEQFF. The CDR3 bases are TGTGCCAGCAGCGTTACTAGCGGGGGTATCTACAATGAGCAGTTCTTC.